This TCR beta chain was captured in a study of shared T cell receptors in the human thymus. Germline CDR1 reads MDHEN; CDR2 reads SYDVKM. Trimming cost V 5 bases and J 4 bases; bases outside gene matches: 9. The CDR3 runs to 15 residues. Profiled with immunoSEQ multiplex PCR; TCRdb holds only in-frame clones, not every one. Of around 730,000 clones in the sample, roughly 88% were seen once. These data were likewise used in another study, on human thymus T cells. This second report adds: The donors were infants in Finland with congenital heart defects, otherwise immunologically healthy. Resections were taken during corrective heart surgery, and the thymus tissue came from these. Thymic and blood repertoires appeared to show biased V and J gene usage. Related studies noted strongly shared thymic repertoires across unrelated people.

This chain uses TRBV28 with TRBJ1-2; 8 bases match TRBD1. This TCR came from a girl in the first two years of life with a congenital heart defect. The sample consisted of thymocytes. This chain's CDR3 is CASSPPDRDGYGYTF. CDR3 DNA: TGTGCCAGCAGTCCACCGGACAGGGACGGCTATGGCTACACCTTC.